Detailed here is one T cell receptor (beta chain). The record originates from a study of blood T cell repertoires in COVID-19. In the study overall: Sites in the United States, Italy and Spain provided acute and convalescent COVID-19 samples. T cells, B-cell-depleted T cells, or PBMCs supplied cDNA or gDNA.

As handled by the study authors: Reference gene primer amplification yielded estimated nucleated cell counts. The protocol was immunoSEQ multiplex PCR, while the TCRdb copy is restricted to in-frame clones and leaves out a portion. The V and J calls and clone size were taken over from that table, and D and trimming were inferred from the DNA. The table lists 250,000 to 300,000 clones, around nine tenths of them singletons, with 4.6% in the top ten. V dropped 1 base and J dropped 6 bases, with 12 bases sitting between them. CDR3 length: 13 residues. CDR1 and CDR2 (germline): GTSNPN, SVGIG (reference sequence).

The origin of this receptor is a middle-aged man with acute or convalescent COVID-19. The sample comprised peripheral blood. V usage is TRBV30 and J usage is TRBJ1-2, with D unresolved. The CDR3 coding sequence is TGTGCCTGGAGTGGTTCGCGGTCCCATGGCTACACCTTC. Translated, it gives CAWSGSRSHGYTF.